The next 15 T cell receptor beta chains were all read from a single sample in a study of blood T cell repertoires in COVID-19. Clones were sequenced by immunoSEQ multiplex PCR, and TCRdb holds only the in-frame ones, with some missing. The repertoire holds 300,000 to 400,000 clones, over 75% seen once, with more than 1% in the top ten. Sequenced input: PBMCs or T cells enriched from blood (not recorded which). These receptor sequences come from a woman aged 25 to 39 who had recovered from COVID-19.

The CDR3 nucleotides are TGTGCCAGCAGCGTACGACAGGGGGCCGAGCAGTACTTC. This codes for CASSVRQGAEQYF. The chain has TRBV9 and TRBJ2-7; 10 positions agree with TRBD1. The CDR3 consists of 13 residues. Germline values: CDR1 SGDLS, CDR2 YYNGEE. Trimming took 1 base from V and 6 from J; bases not matched to a gene: 1.

This clone was seen a single time. The genes are TRBV6-2 or TRBV6-3 and TRBJ1-1; D perhaps matches TRBD1 (5 bases). CDR3 size: 17 residues. Germline V CDR1 and CDR2: MNHEY, SVGEGT. Trimming left V 3 bases short and J 1 base short, with 18 bases between. CDR3 DNA: TGTGCCAGCAGTTATGCGACCGGTACAGGCGGGAACACTGAAGCTTTCTTT. Protein product: CASSYATGTGGNTEAFF.

This clone was found once. The V call is TRBV7-8, the J call TRBJ1-5; TRBD1 aligns across 7 bases. CDR3 length: 14 amino acids. V shed 4 bases and J 2 bases; nucleotides not matched to a gene: 2. CDR1 is SGHVS, CDR2 FQNEAQ, per germline. CDR3 sequence reads: CASSSGQGNQPQHF. The CDR3 DNA reads as TGTGCCAGCAGCTCCGGACAGGGCAATCAGCCCCAGCATTTT.

The rearrangement joins TRBV5-8 to TRBJ1-2; tentatively, D is TRBD1 (5 bases). CDR1 is SGHTS and CDR2 is YDEGEE in the germline V gene. The CDR3 spans 14 residues. V lost 0 bases, J lost 6 bases, and 12 bases lay in between. This CDR3 is CASSLAGAGHGYTF. DNA for the CDR3: TGTGCCAGCAGCTTGGCTGGGGCTGGCCATGGCTACACCTTC.

CDR3 DNA: TGTGCCAGCAGCCCGAAGGGGGTTATGCAGCCCCAGCATTTT. Translating it yields CASSPKGVMQPQHF. The V and J genes are TRBV27 and TRBJ1-5, with D possibly TRBD1 on 6 matching bases. Germline CDR1 and CDR2: MNHEY and SMNVEV (reference sequence). V dropped 6 bases and J dropped 7 bases, with 16 bases sitting between them. The length of the CDR3 is 14 residues.

The rearrangement links TRBV19 to TRBJ1-1; 7 nucleotides agree with TRBD1. V shed 9 bases, J shed 2 bases, and the junction held 3 bases outside the gene matches. Germline V CDR1 and CDR2: LNHDA, SQIVND (reference sequence). The CDR3 length is 12 residues. Here the CDR3 reads CASDRANTEAFF. The DNA of the CDR3 is TGTGCCAGCGACAGGGCAAACACTGAAGCTTTCTTT.

V usage is TRBV12-3 or TRBV12-4 and J usage is TRBJ2-1; TRBD1 might be the D (6 bases). This CDR3 has 13 amino acids. The V end was cut by 5 bases, the J end by 3 bases, with 8 bases between. In DNA, the CDR3 is TGTGCCAGCAGTCCGGACAGCTACAATGAGCAGTTCTTC. This codes for CASSPDSYNEQFF.

This clone has more than one count but fewer than ten. The chain is built from TRBV29-1 and TRBJ1-2; D gene unclear. The CDR3 sequence is 11 residues long. Germline CDR1 reads SQVTM; CDR2 reads ANQGSEA. V gave up 7 bases and J gave up 8 bases, with 14 bases separating them. The CDR3 protein is CSALTRWGYTF. The CDR3 DNA reads TGCAGCGCCCTTACTCGTTGGGGCTACACCTTC.

The J gene is TRBJ1-4, the V gene TRBV5-1; 9 bases are a match to TRBD1. The CDR3 runs to 15 residues. The trim removed 4 bases at V and 8 bases at J, leaving 9 bases unmatched. Germline assignment: CDR1 SGHRS and CDR2 YFSETQ. CDR3 amino acids: CASSVGGTGREKLFF. DNA for the CDR3: TGCGCCAGCAGCGTCGGTGGGACAGGGCGGGAAAAACTGTTTTTT.

The CDR3 sequence: CASSILARRLDGYTF. In DNA, the CDR3 is TGTGCCAGCAGCATACTGGCGAGGAGGTTAGATGGCTACACCTTC. This chain joins TRBV7-8 and TRBJ1-2; D not resolved. The CDR3 consists of 15 residues. Germline CDR1 is SGHVS and CDR2 is FQNEAQ. V lost 5 bases to trimming and J lost 6 bases, with 19 bases between them.

This chain joins TRBV2 and TRBJ2-3; the D is unclear. The CDR3 is 13 residues long. Per the germline V gene, CDR1 is SNHLY and CDR2 is FYNNEI. V was trimmed by 7 bases and J by 2 bases, leaving 10 bases between them. DNA for the CDR3: TGTGCCAGCATCTCGCGGTACACAGATACGCAGTATTTT. Amino acids: CASISRYTDTQYF.

The V call is TRBV29-1, the J call TRBJ2-7; 8 positions match TRBD1. This CDR3 is 13 amino acids long. J lost 5 bases, V lost 2 bases, and 5 bases had no gene match. Per germline, CDR1 SQVTM and CDR2 ANQGSEA. As DNA, the CDR3 is TGCAGCGTTGAACCGACAGGGGTGAACGAGCAGTACTTC. Its translation: CSVEPTGVNEQYF.

V gene TRBV10-3 combines with J gene TRBJ2-7; a possible D gene is TRBD1 (6 bases). This CDR3 is 15 amino acids long. The germline CDR1 and CDR2 sequences are ENHRY and SYGVKD. Trimming took off 0 bases at V and 1 base at J, with 10 bases between the two ends. CDR3 protein: CAISESQQGSYEQYF. The CDR3 DNA follows: TGTGCCATCAGTGAGTCTCAACAGGGTTCCTACGAGCAGTACTTC.

The DNA for the CDR3 is TGTGCCACCAGTGATTCCGGGACTAGCGGGGGCCAAGCGTACCAAGAGACCCAGTACTTC. Translating gives CATSDSGTSGGQAYQETQYF. V usage is TRBV24-1 and J usage is TRBJ2-5; 14 nucleotides align to TRBD2. From germline, CDR1 is KGHDR and CDR2 SFDVKD. V lost 2 bases, J lost 0 bases, and 10 bases stayed unmatched. The CDR3 loop spans 20 amino acids.

The gene calls are TRBV2 and TRBJ2-1; TRBD2 might be the D (5 bases). The germline V gene has CDR1 SNHLY and CDR2 FYNNEI. This CDR3 region has 17 residues. The V and J ends lost 2 bases and 2 bases respectively, with 16 bases between them. The CDR3 region has the DNA TGTGCCAGCAGTGAATCCCCTCAGCGGCAGGCCTACAATGAGCAGTTCTTC. Protein sequence: CASSESPQRQAYNEQFF.